The 10 T cell receptor beta chains listed next were all sequenced from one sample in a study of regulatory T cells in long-lasting Graves disease. Researchers made TCR beta libraries by using iRepertoire HTBI primers and running Arm-PCR on CDR3 regions. One entry per CDR3 protein, called by TCRdb with MiXCR from the multiplex PCR reads. The data show about 620,000 distinct CDR3 sequences, approximately 15% seen once. Sample time point: newly diagnosed GD, antithyroid drugs for less than 3 months. RNA extracted from PBMCs served as the sequencing template. This same sample was also taken into another study, of T cells in Graves' hyperthyroidism and ophthalmopathy.

Sample: peripheral blood mononuclear cells (PBMCs), taken at new diagnosis, from a patient treated with antithyroid drugs. The receptors were sampled from a woman aged 30 to 39 with Graves disease.

At least ten counts were recorded for this clonotype. V gene TRBV7-8 combines with J gene TRBJ2-1, with TRBD2 identical over 14 bases. The germline V gene has CDR1 SGHVS and CDR2 FQNEAQ. The length of the CDR3 is 19 residues. The V and J ends lost 7 bases and 1 base, in that order; junction bases with no gene match: 12. In DNA form, the CDR3 reads TGTGCCAGCACCAACGGGGGACTAGCGGGAGCGGGTTCCTACAATGAGCAGTTCTTC. This sequence encodes CASTNGGLAGAGSYNEQFF.

This clonotype was recorded at least ten times. The rearrangement links TRBV20-1 to TRBJ1-4; 7 nucleotides line up with TRBD1. CDR3 size: 14 residues. CDR1 is DFQATT and CDR2 is SNEGSKA in the germline V gene (reference sequence). The junction had 8 bases not matched to a gene; V was cut back by 5 bases and J by 5 bases. CDR3 coding DNA: TGCAGTGCTCCCCGGGACAGTGAGAATGAAAAACTGTTTTTT. It yields the protein CSAPRDSENEKLFF.

In nucleotides, the CDR3 is TGTGCCAGCAGCCAAGCGGCTAGCGGGGGCACAGATACGCAGTATTTT. As protein: CASSQAASGGTDTQYF. J is TRBJ2-3 and V is TRBV4-2; TRBD2 matches 9 bases. The V segment lost 1 base and the J segment 1 base; nucleotides outside the gene matches: 3. This CDR3 has 16 residues. Looked up from germline, CDR1 is LGHNA and CDR2 is YNFKEQ.

This clonotype was seen at least ten times. The rearrangement links TRBV28 to TRBJ2-7; D ambiguous. Trimming took off 0 bases at V and 5 bases at J, with 5 bases between the two ends. The CDR3 is 12 amino acids. Per germline, CDR1 MDHEN and CDR2 SYDVKM. The CDR3 here is CASSLWADEQYF. The DNA for the CDR3 is TGTGCCAGCAGTTTATGGGCAGACGAGCAGTACTTC.

Regarding this clonotype: A single base separates this from a much larger clone, so it may be a read error. The V call is TRBV12-3 or TRBV12-4, the J call TRBJ1-5; D not resolved. The CDR3 sequence is 14 residues long. The V end lost 2 bases, the J end lost 6 bases, and 11 bases lay between the germline ends. CDR3 sequence reads: CASSLIGLSQPQHF. The CDR3 DNA reads as TGTGCCAGCAGTTTAATAGGGCTCAGTCAGCCCCAGCATTTT.

A few counts support this clonotype. The V and J genes are TRBV7-2 and TRBJ1-3; maybe TRBD1 (5 bases). Trimming removed 5 bases from V and 3 bases from J, with 17 bases in between. Germline lookup yields CDR1 SGHTA and CDR2 FQGNSA. This CDR3 comprises 16 residues. The CDR3 loop is CASSRGTGGGGNTIYF. CDR3 nucleotide sequence: TGTGCCAGCAGCCGTGGAACCGGGGGTGGTGGAAACACCATATATTTT. The variable domain in full, with the rest retrieved from reference TRBV7-2 and TRBJ1-3, is GAGVSQSPSNKVTEKGKDVELRCDPISGHTALYWYRQSLGQGLEFLIYFQGNSAPDKSGLPSDRFSAERTGGSVSTLTIQRTQQEDSAVYLCASSRGTGGGGNTIYFGEGSWLTVV.

V gene TRBV28 combines with J gene TRBJ1-2, with no clear D. This CDR3 comprises 14 residues. Germline V gene sequence: CDR1 MDHEN, CDR2 SYDVKM. The germline V and J ends were trimmed by 7 bases and 4 bases, with 16 bases remaining between them. The CDR3 region has the DNA TGTGCCAGCATGGTTCGTGGGTCCGCCTATGGCTACACCTTC. It specifies CASMVRGSAYGYTF.

There are many counts of this clonotype. The V call is TRBV2, the J call TRBJ1-2; D remains ambiguous. Germline V gene data show CDR1 as SNHLY and CDR2 as FYNNEI. V was trimmed by 7 bases and J by 8 bases, leaving 14 bases between them. This CDR3 has 12 residues. Here the CDR3 reads CASIFALGGYTF. The CDR3, as DNA: TGTGCCAGCATCTTCGCACTGGGAGGCTACACCTTC.

This clonotype came up many times. This chain joins TRBV12-3 or TRBV12-4 and TRBJ1-2, with 8 bases lining up with TRBD1. This CDR3 contains 16 residues. With 5 bases clipped from V and 1 base from J, the junction kept 9 bases outside the gene matches. CDR3 sequence: CASSPRPRGRNYGYTF. In DNA form, the CDR3 reads TGTGCCAGCAGTCCTCGACCCAGGGGGCGTAACTATGGCTACACCTTC.

The chain has TRBV29-1 and TRBJ2-5; a possible D gene is TRBD2 (5 bases). V was pared by 4 bases and J by 1 base, with 10 bases between. This CDR3 has 13 amino acids. Germline CDR1 SQVTM, CDR2 ANQGSEA. The CDR3 DNA reads as TGCAGCGTTGTAGGAGGAATCCAAGAGACCCAGTACTTC. Its translation is CSVVGGIQETQYF.